This T cell receptor (beta chain) was captured in a study of blood T cell repertoires in COVID-19 (dated by TCRdb to the early 2020s). The study in broad terms: Samples covering the acute and convalescent phases of COVID-19 were provided by collaborators in the United States, Italy and Spain. The material from the prospective study consisted of cDNA or gDNA derived from T cells, B-cell-depleted T cells, or PBMCs. Deeply sampled blood TCRbeta repertoires from subjects exposed to, actively infected with, or recovered from COVID-19 were included in the dataset. The repertoires were made available in a free public database intended to serve as a resource for research on the immune response to SARS-CoV-2. Samples were obtained from the ongoing ImmuneRACE study (first 160 participants) and from 1,254 subjects provided by 6 global collaborators. Sample metadata almost always included a de-identified subject ID, COVID-19 status, age in years and sex. Where available, HLA class I and class II types were taken from metadata supplied by the sample provider and were not determined by assay-based typing. Summary of the overall study and its limitations: Clinical and demographic metadata were provided uncurated, with the amount varying by source and participant.

The collaborating institutions used their own protocols to collect whole blood in K2EDTA tubes. For TCRbeta analysis, collaborators shipped samples as frozen whole blood, isolated PBMCs, or DNA extracted from either of those sample types. The germline V gene yields SGHRS for CDR1 and YFSETQ for CDR2. Compared with germline, V lacks 1 base and J lacks 5 bases; bases without a gene match: 5. Including the terminal cysteine and phenylalanine, the CDR3 comprises 15 residues. Only the CDR3 portion is preserved as DNA: 45 bases, with reading frame beginning at the first base. The immunoSEQ Assay, a bias-controlled multiplex PCR, was used to amplify TCRbeta CDR3 regions from genomic DNA. Per the source publication's procedure: The number of nucleated cells in each sample was estimated by amplification of reference gene primers within the assay. To quantify the absolute abundance of each unique TCRbeta CDR3 rearrangement, sequence reads were collapsed and filtered. Productive Simpson clonality was computed per sample as the square root of Simpson's diversity index over productive rearrangements. The immuneACCESS repertoire file appears here via TCRdb, limited to in-frame rearrangements. These files lack a portion of the clones; in checked studies, under half of the deficit traces to unresolved V genes, and the cause of the others is not known. V, J and clone size are those of that table, while D and trimming were read from the DNA. The sample profile shows 57,000 or so clones; around four fifths of them were found once. The ten largest account for 5% to 6.5% of the sample.

With regard to this clone: What antigen it recognizes has not been identified. Base-call qualities are not available, and no considerably larger clone is one nucleotide away.

This TCR derives from a man between 65 and 85 years old with acute or convalescent COVID-19. The V and J segments used are TRBV5-1 and TRBJ1-5; the junction holds 8 bases that match TRBD1. Material for sequencing was peripheral blood. The sequenced DNA: TGCGCCAGCAGCTTGACAGGGGGTGGAGATCAGCCCCAGCATTTT. Its translation is CASSLTGGGDQPQHF.